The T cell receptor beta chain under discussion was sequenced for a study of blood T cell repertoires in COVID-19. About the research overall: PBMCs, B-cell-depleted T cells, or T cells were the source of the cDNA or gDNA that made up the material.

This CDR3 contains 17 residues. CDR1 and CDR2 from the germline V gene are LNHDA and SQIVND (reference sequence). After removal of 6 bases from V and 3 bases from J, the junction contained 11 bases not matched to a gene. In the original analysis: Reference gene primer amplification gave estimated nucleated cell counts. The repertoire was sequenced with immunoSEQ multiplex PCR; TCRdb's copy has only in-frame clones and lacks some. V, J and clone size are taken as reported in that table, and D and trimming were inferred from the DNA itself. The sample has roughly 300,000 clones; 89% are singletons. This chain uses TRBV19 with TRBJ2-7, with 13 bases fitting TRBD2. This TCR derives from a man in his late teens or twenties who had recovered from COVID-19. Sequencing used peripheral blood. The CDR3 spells CASRPGLAGFYVYEQYF. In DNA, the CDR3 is TGTGCCAGTAGACCGGGACTAGCGGGGTTTTACGTCTACGAGCAGTACTTC.